This T cell receptor (beta chain) was recorded in a study of blood T cell repertoires in COVID-19. For the study at large: Donors in the United States, Italy and Spain gave samples during acute or convalescent COVID-19. The cDNA or gDNA used as material had been derived from T cells, B-cell-depleted T cells, or PBMCs.

V shed 10 bases, J shed 0 bases, and the junction held 22 bases outside the gene matches. The CDR3 is 21 residues long. Germline assignment: CDR1 SNHLY and CDR2 FYNNEI. Original methodology: Amplified reference gene primers provided the basis for estimating nucleated cell counts. Profiling relied on immunoSEQ multiplex PCR, and the TCRdb table lists in-frame clones only, not all of them. V, J and clone size reflect that table, while D and trimming were determined from the DNA. Among 100,000 or so clones, over 75% were seen once, and the ten largest hold 15% to 20%. The chain carries TRBV2 and TRBJ2-6, with TRBD1 identical over 9 bases. The receptor comes from a human donor in a cohort sampled during active COVID-19. Sequencing used peripheral blood. DNA of the CDR3: TGTGCCATCGTACCGGACAGGGGTTTAGTCTCTACCTTCTCTGGGGCCAACGTCCTGACTTTC. It encodes CAIVPDRGLVSTFSGANVLTF.